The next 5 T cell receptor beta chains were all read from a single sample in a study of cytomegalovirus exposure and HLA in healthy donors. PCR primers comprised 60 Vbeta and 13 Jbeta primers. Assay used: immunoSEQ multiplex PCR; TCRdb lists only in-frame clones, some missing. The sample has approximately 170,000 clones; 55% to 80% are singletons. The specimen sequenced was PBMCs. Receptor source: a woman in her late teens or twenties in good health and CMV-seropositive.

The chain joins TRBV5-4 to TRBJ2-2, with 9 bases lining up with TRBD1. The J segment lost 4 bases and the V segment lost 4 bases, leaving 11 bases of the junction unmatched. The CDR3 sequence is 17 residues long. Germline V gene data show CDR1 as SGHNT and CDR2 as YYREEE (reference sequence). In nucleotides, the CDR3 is TGTGCCAGCAGCCCGAAAGTGGGGACAGGGAGCACCGGGGAGCTGTTTTTT. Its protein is CASSPKVGTGSTGELFF.

The CDR3 loop is CASSSRALIGSSNQPQHF. The DNA of the CDR3 is TGTGCCAGCAGCTCTCGCGCCCTGATCGGGTCAAGCAATCAGCCCCAGCATTTT. The J gene is TRBJ1-5, the V gene TRBV7-2; D remains ambiguous. Germline-derived CDR1 and CDR2 are SGHTA and FQGNSA. This CDR3 contains 18 residues. V was pared by 4 bases and J by 1 base, with 20 bases between.

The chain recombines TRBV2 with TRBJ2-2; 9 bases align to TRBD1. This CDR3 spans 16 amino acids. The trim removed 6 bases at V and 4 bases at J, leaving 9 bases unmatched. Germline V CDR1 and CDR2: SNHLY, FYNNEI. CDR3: CASSVGGTGSTGELFF. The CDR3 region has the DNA TGTGCCAGCAGCGTCGGGGGGACAGGGAGCACCGGGGAGCTGTTTTTT.

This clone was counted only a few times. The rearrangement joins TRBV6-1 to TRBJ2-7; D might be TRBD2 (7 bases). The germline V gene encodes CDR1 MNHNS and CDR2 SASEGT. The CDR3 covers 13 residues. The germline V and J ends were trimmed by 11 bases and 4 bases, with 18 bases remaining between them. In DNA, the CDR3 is TGTGCCGCGGGGGCAGGGACCAGTTACGAGCAGTACTTC. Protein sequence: CAAGAGTSYEQYF.

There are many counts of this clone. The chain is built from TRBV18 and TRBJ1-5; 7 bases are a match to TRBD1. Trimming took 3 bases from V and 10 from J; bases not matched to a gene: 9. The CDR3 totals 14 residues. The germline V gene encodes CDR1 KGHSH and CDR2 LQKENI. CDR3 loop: CASSPSQGVAPQHF. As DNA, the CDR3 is TGTGCCAGCTCACCCTCGCAGGGGGTTGCCCCCCAGCATTTT.